This T cell receptor beta chain emerged from a study of beta chain features in type 1 diabetes. Study-wide results and caveats: Unsettled here was the matter of whether HLA type influences TCRB rearrangement.

This CDR3 spans 15 amino acids. Trimming left V 2 bases short and J 0 bases short, with 10 bases between. Germline V gene data show CDR1 as SEHNR and CDR2 as FQNEAQ (reference sequence). Investigators reverse transcribed all isolated RNA, so they sequenced expressed TCRB transcripts. The method was immunoSEQ multiplex PCR; TCRdb's version includes in-frame clones alone and lacks a portion of them. The repertoire holds about 450,000 clones, with over 10% as singletons. As for this clone: Antigen unknown.

The J gene is TRBJ1-2, the V gene TRBV7-9, with D hard to call. Sequenced material: naive CD4+ T cells from blood. The TCR originated in a woman aged 18-35 years in good health. The CDR3 nucleotides are TGTGCCAGCAGCTTAAGGTCAGCTTCTAACTATGGCTACACCTTC. It translates to CASSLRSASNYGYTF.